The 29 T cell receptor beta chains reported below all come from one sample, sequenced in a study of CD8 T cells in Susac syndrome. Reverse transcription of about 0.5 to 1 ug RNA used random hexamers. MiXCR, run by TCRdb on the immunoSEQ multiplex PCR reads, gives a single entry per CDR3 protein. The repertoire holds around 79,000 distinct CDR3 sequences, with less than 95% as singletons. The sequencing input was CD8+ T cells from PBMCs. These TCRs come from a human donor with multiple sclerosis.

The CDR3 loop reads CASSYSDRETQYF. CDR3 sequence (DNA): TGTGCCAGCAGTTACTCAGACAGAGAGACCCAGTACTTC. The rearrangement links TRBV6-5 to TRBJ2-5, with D perhaps TRBD1 (5 bases). CDR1 MNHEY and CDR2 SVGAGI come from the germline V gene. The CDR3 covers 13 residues. V dropped 0 bases and J dropped 4 bases, with 6 bases sitting between them.

V gene TRBV4-2 combines with J gene TRBJ1-3; tentative D call: TRBD1 (5 bases). CDR1 and CDR2 from the germline V gene are LGHNA and YNFKEQ. Deletions cut 0 bases from V and 4 bases from J, with 16 bases between. The CDR3 length is 17 residues. The CDR3 region has the DNA TGTGCCAGCAGCCAAGATGGGTCGCCAGGGCGAGGAAACACCATATATTTT. Its protein is CASSQDGSPGRGNTIYF.

V is TRBV7-3 and J is TRBJ2-2; 12 bases agree with TRBD1. The length of the CDR3 is 19 residues. Germline CDR1 SGHTA, CDR2 FQGTGA. V was pared by 5 bases and J by 4 bases, with 14 bases of the junction left unmatched. The CDR3 region is CASSPWSGTGGSGTGELFF. CDR3 DNA sequence: TGTGCCAGCAGCCCGTGGTCGGGGACAGGGGGCTCGGGCACCGGGGAGCTGTTTTTT.

The genes are TRBV19 and TRBJ2-3; D is perhaps TRBD1 (5 bases). The V and J ends lost 8 bases and 4 bases respectively, with 13 bases between them. This CDR3 is built from 13 residues. Germline CDR1 reads LNHDA; CDR2 reads SQIVND (reference sequence). CDR3 nucleotide sequence: TGTGCCAGTGAGAGCAGGGTCGCAGATACGCAGTATTTT. Amino acid sequence: CASESRVADTQYF.

The chain couples TRBV4-3 to TRBJ1-1; the D is unclear. The V end was cut by 0 bases, the J end by 3 bases, with 8 bases between. This CDR3 comprises 14 residues. Germline CDR1 reads LGHNA; CDR2 reads YSLEER. The CDR3 DNA sequence: TGCGCCAGCAGCCAAGAAGAACGATACACTGAAGCTTTCTTT. This codes for CASSQEERYTEAFF.

The gene calls are TRBV9 and TRBJ1-5; no definite D call. Germline values: CDR1 SGDLS, CDR2 YYNGEE. Trimming cost V 0 bases and J 3 bases, with 10 bases left between them. This CDR3 comprises 15 residues. This CDR3 is CASSVEGRINQPQHF. CDR3 nucleotides: TGTGCCAGCAGCGTAGAAGGCAGGATCAATCAGCCCCAGCATTTT.

This chain uses TRBV27 with TRBJ2-1; 9 bases line up with TRBD1. V dropped 8 bases and J dropped 10; count of bases not matched to a gene: 0. This CDR3 has 10 residues. CDR1 is MNHEY, CDR2 SMNVEV, per germline (reference sequence). The CDR3 loop reads CASGQGEQFF. CDR3 nucleotides: TGTGCCAGCGGACAGGGGGAGCAGTTCTTC.

This chain links TRBV13 with TRBJ2-7; weak D call: TRBD1 (6 bases). The CDR3 length is 16 residues. V dropped 2 bases and J dropped 2 bases, with 16 bases sitting between them. CDR1 is PRHDT, CDR2 FYEKMQ, per germline (reference sequence). DNA for the CDR3: TGTGCCAGCAGCTTAATGGGGGCAGGGGTGACCTACGAGCAGTACTTC. It encodes CASSLMGAGVTYEQYF.

J is TRBJ1-2 and V is TRBV6-5; TRBD1 matches 7 bases. The germline V gene encodes CDR1 MNHEY and CDR2 SVGAGI. There are 15 residues in the CDR3. Losses at the gene ends were 0 bases for V and 4 bases for J; bases not matched to a gene: 5. Here the CDR3 DNA reads TGTGCCAGCAGTTACTCAGGGGACAGCCCCTATGGCTACACCTTC. Encoded protein: CASSYSGDSPYGYTF.

The rearrangement uses TRBV7-3 and TRBJ1-2, with a weak D call TRBD1 (5 bases). V lost 6 bases, J lost 7 bases, and 9 bases lay in between. Germline V lookup: CDR1 SGHTA, CDR2 FQGTGA. The CDR3 consists of 11 residues. The DNA for the CDR3 is TGTGCCAGCAGTGGTGGGGGTGGCTACACCTTC. This encodes CASSGGGGYTF. The full variable domain, in which reference TRBV7-3 and TRBJ1-2 provide the parts outside the CDR3, is GAGVSQTPSNKVTEKGKYVELRCDPISGHTALYWYRQSLGQGPEFLIYFQGTGAADDSGLPNDRFFAVRPEGSVSTLKIQRTERGDSAVYLCASSGGGGYTFGSGTRLTVV.

The chain has TRBV11-2 and TRBJ2-3, with D hard to call. Trimming removed 1 base from V and 7 bases from J, with 9 bases in between. The CDR3 covers 13 residues. Germline CDR1 is SGHAT and CDR2 is FQNNGV. CDR3 residues: CASSLAMEHTQYF. CDR3 bases: TGTGCCAGCAGCTTAGCAATGGAACATACGCAGTATTTT.

V usage is TRBV3-1 and J usage is TRBJ1-2; no clear D. There are 17 residues in the CDR3. Germline V gene data show CDR1 as LGHDT and CDR2 as YNNKEL (reference sequence). Trimming removed 1 base at V and 0 bases at J, with 15 bases between. As DNA, the CDR3 is TGTGCCAGCAGCCAAGGTTCGGAGGCGCCAGCTAACTATGGCTACACCTTC. This translates into CASSQGSEAPANYGYTF.

The chain recombines TRBV7-9 with TRBJ2-1; D might be TRBD1 (6 bases). The CDR3 is 12 residues long. The V gene lost 5 bases and the J gene lost 7 bases, with 9 bases spanning the gap. Germline V gene data show CDR1 as SEHNR and CDR2 as FQNEAQ (reference sequence). The CDR3: CASSHTGNEQFF. CDR3 sequence (DNA): TGTGCCAGCAGCCACACAGGGAATGAGCAGTTCTTC.

The V and J genes are TRBV7-2 and TRBJ1-2; D remains unclear. Germline V lookup: CDR1 SGHTA, CDR2 FQGNSA. The CDR3 has 14 amino acids. V dropped 0 bases and J dropped 0 bases, with 5 bases sitting between them. CDR3 coding DNA: TGTGCCAGCAGCTTAGCGGCGGCTAACTATGGCTACACCTTC. Its translation: CASSLAAANYGYTF. Complete variable domain (other parts from reference TRBV7-2 and TRBJ1-2): GAGVSQSPSNKVTEKGKDVELRCDPISGHTALYWYRQSLGQGLEFLIYFQGNSAPDKSGLPSDRFSAERTGGSVSTLTIQRTQQEDSAVYLCASSLAAANYGYTFGSGTRLTVV.

As for this clonotype: A junction end diverges from the germline sequence, so it may reflect a read error. The chain joins TRBV7-7 to TRBJ1-4; TRBD1 is a possible D gene (5 bases). There are 15 residues in the CDR3. Germline values: CDR1 SSHAT, CDR2 FNYEAQ (reference sequence). The CDR3 DNA follows: TGTGCTAGCAGCGAGGGGCTAGGGATAGGAGAAAAACTGTTTTTT. Translation gives CASSEGLGIGEKLFF.

Here the CDR3 reads CASPGQGAGEQFF. Here the CDR3 DNA reads TGTGCCAGCCCGGGACAGGGGGCGGGTGAGCAGTTCTTC. The chain couples TRBV7-9 to TRBJ2-1; 12 bases line up with TRBD1. V shed 8 bases and J 9 bases; nucleotides not matched to a gene: 5. This CDR3 has 13 amino acids. The germline CDR1 and CDR2 sequences are SEHNR and FQNEAQ (reference sequence).

The J gene is TRBJ1-1, the V gene TRBV9; unclear D gene. Germline V gene sequence: CDR1 SGDLS, CDR2 YYNGEE. The CDR3 loop spans 14 amino acids. The V end was cut by 2 bases, the J end by 0 bases, with 8 bases between. Here the CDR3 reads CASSVGRVNTEAFF. In nucleotides, the CDR3 is TGTGCCAGCAGCGTCGGTAGGGTGAACACTGAAGCTTTCTTT.

This clonotype has just one count. The chain couples TRBV19 to TRBJ1-5; D remains ambiguous. This CDR3 has 17 residues. Trimming stripped 3 bases from V and 0 bases from J, with 15 bases between. CDR1 is LNHDA and CDR2 is SQIVND in the germline V gene (reference sequence). The CDR3, as DNA: TGTGCCAGTAGTATTCCACCAGGTGATTATAGCAATCAGCCCCAGCATTTT. Translating gives CASSIPPGDYSNQPQHF.

This clonotype has only one observation. The rearrangement joins TRBV4-3 to TRBJ2-1, with TRBD1 as a possible D gene (5 bases). Trimming left V 0 bases short and J 0 bases short, with 9 bases between. Germline V gene lookup returns CDR1 LGHNA and CDR2 YSLEER. The CDR3 covers 16 residues. CDR3 DNA: TGCGCCAGCAGCCAAGATTCCCAGGGCTCCTACAATGAGCAGTTCTTC. This gives the protein CASSQDSQGSYNEQFF.

J is TRBJ2-5 and V is TRBV25-1; 9 nucleotides align to TRBD2. This CDR3 has 15 residues. V was pared by 5 bases and J by 2 bases, with 6 bases of the junction left unmatched. Germline CDR1 MGHDK, CDR2 SYGVNS. CDR3 sequence reads: CASSFRLAGQETQYF. DNA of the CDR3: TGTGCCAGCAGTTTCCGTCTAGCGGGGCAAGAGACCCAGTACTTC.

This clonotype came up once. The chain couples TRBV13 to TRBJ2-2, with D maybe TRBD2 (6 bases). The CDR3 has 14 residues. Trimming removed 5 bases from V and 8 bases from J, with 15 bases in between. Looked up from germline, CDR1 is PRHDT and CDR2 is FYEKMQ (reference sequence). The CDR3: CASSPRGESGELFF. CDR3 in DNA: TGTGCCAGCAGCCCCCGCGGGGAGAGTGGGGAGCTGTTTTTT.

This rearrangement joins TRBV5-1 to TRBJ2-1; 10 positions agree with TRBD2. Germline CDR1 reads SGHRS; CDR2 reads YFSETQ. Unmatched junction bases numbered 9, after V lost 3 bases and J lost 0 bases. The CDR3 sequence is 18 residues long. DNA of the CDR3: TGCGCCAGCAGCTCAGCGGGAGGGGGGATGAGCTCCTACAATGAGCAGTTCTTC. As protein: CASSSAGGGMSSYNEQFF. The variable domain in full, completed from reference TRBV5-1 and TRBJ2-1, reads KAGVTQTPRYLIKTRGQQVTLSCSPISGHRSVSWYQQTPGQGLQFLFEYFSETQRNKGNFPGRFSGRQFSNSRSEMNVSTLELGDSALYLCASSSAGGGMSSYNEQFFGPGTRLTVL.

The V gene is TRBV12-3 or TRBV12-4, the J gene TRBJ2-7; TRBD1 agrees at 9 bases. V dropped 6 bases and J dropped 2; count of bases not matched to a gene: 8. The CDR3 consists of 15 residues. The CDR3 loop reads CASSTPGTGPYEQYF. The CDR3 region has the DNA TGTGCCAGCAGCACACCCGGGACAGGGCCCTACGAGCAGTACTTC.

V is TRBV7-6 and J is TRBJ1-2; tentative D call: TRBD1 (6 bases). Germline V gives CDR1 SGHVS, CDR2 FNYEAQ. The CDR3 covers 14 residues. The V gene lost 5 bases and the J gene lost 6 bases, with 16 bases spanning the gap. The CDR3 protein is CASSPGTKIHGYTF. The DNA of the CDR3 is TGTGCCAGCAGCCCCGGGACAAAGATTCATGGCTACACCTTC.

The rearrangement joins TRBV27 to TRBJ2-1; TRBD2 matches at 9 bases. This CDR3 is 14 amino acids long. J lost 10 bases, V lost 2 bases, and 6 bases had no gene match. Per the germline V gene, CDR1 is MNHEY and CDR2 is SMNVEV (reference sequence). CDR3 sequence (DNA): TGTGCCAGCAGTTTAATCGCGGGAGGGCCAGAGCAGTTCTTC. Translating gives CASSLIAGGPEQFF.

The chain recombines TRBV11-1 with TRBJ2-1; D tentatively fits TRBD1 or TRBD2 (5 bases each). Germline CDR1 reads SGHAT; CDR2 reads FQDESV (reference sequence). Trimming pared 4 bases from V and 8 bases from J, leaving 18 bases between. The length of the CDR3 is 15 residues. CDR3 sequence: CASSSPGPLFDEQFF. In nucleotides, the CDR3 is TGTGCCAGCAGCTCTCCGGGACCCCTCTTCGATGAGCAGTTCTTC.

The chain is built from TRBV27 and TRBJ1-1, with a tentative D call TRBD1 (5 bases). Trimming left V 6 bases short and J 3 bases short, with 14 bases between. Germline V gene sequence: CDR1 MNHEY, CDR2 SMNVEV (reference sequence). The CDR3 loop spans 14 amino acids. The CDR3 here is CASRPSGLDTEAFF. The CDR3, as DNA: TGTGCCAGCAGACCTTCAGGGTTAGACACTGAAGCTTTCTTT.

The chain joins TRBV7-9 to TRBJ1-2; D perhaps matches TRBD1 (6 bases). Germline CDR1 reads SEHNR; CDR2 reads FQNEAQ (reference sequence). V lost 10 bases, J lost 2 bases, and 11 bases lay in between. The CDR3 contains 12 residues. In DNA form, the CDR3 reads TGTGCCACCCTAGGGGGGAACTATGGCTACACCTTC. The encoded protein is CATLGGNYGYTF. The whole variable domain, filled in from reference TRBV7-9 and TRBJ1-2, reads DTGVSQNPRHKITKRGQNVTFRCDPISEHNRLYWYRQTLGQGPEFLTYFQNEAQLEKSRLLSDRFSAERPKGSFSTLEIQRTEQGDSAMYLCATLGGNYGYTFGSGTRLTVV.

This sequence joins TRBV5-4 and TRBJ2-3, with D maybe TRBD2 (6 bases). The length of the CDR3 is 15 residues. Trimming stripped 2 bases from V and 5 bases from J, with 15 bases between. Germline V gives CDR1 SGHNT, CDR2 YYREEE (reference sequence). The CDR3 nucleotides are TGTGCCAGCAGCTTCCGGGGGAGTGTGGGAGATACGCAGTATTTT. Translation gives CASSFRGSVGDTQYF.